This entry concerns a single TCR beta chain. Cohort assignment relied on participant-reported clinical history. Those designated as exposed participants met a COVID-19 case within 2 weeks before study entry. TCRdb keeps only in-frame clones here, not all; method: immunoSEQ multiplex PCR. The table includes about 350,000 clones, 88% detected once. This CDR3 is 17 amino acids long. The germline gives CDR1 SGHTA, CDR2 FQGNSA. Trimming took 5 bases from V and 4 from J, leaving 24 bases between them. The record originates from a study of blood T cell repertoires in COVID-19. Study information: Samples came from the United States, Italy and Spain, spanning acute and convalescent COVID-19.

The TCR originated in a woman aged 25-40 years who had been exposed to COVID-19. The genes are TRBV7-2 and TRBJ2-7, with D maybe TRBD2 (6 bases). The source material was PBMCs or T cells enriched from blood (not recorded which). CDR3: CASSPRGKATGVYEQYF. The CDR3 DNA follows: TGTGCCAGCAGCCCCCGGGGAAAAGCGACGGGGGTATACGAGCAGTACTTC. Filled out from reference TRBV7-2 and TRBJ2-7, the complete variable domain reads GAGVSQSPSNKVTEKGKDVELRCDPISGHTALYWYRQSLGQGLEFLIYFQGNSAPDKSGLPSDRFSAERTGGSVSTLTIQRTQQEDSAVYLCASSPRGKATGVYEQYFGPGTRLTVT.